The T cell receptor (beta chain) described here comes from a study of T cells in localized non-small cell lung cancer. Study outcomes and limitations: Overall survival was longer when the density of T cells in the blood was higher.

The germline gives CDR1 MGHRA, CDR2 YSYEKL. V lost 2 bases, J lost 4 bases, and 3 bases stayed unmatched. The CDR3 is 14 amino acids. In regard to this clone: Its antigen is unknown.

Using immunoSEQ multiplex PCR, the repertoire was profiled, and TCRdb retains in-frame clones only, with some absent. The sample comprises about 76,000 clones, 84% of which are singletons, and 1% to 1.5% rests with the top ten. This chain links TRBV4-1 with TRBJ1-1; 8 bases agree with TRBD1. Sequencing was performed on peripheral blood, taken before any cancer treatment. The sequence was collected from a female donor over 55 with stage I lung adenocarcinoma. The CDR3 nucleotides read TGCGCCAGCAGCCAAAAACAGGGGGGCACTGAAGCTTTCTTT. Translation: CASSQKQGGTEAFF.